Listed below are T cell receptor beta chains from one sample, sequenced in a study of T cell repertoires in cytomegalovirus infection. TCRdb used MiXCR to reprocess the reads, holding one entry per CDR3 protein. The sample lists 680,000 or so distinct CDR3 sequences, around 32% occurring once. Which antigens these TCRs recognize remains unknown. This specimen consisted of cultured PBMCs, obtained from culture after CMV antigen stimulation. Receptors originate from a human donor in good health (CMV status not recorded). Some clones in this sample may be carry-over from other donors' samples. Both conserved end residues are part of each CDR3. Each record gives: CDR3 length, J gene, clone size, D gene, V gene, CDR3 DNA, CDR3 protein. D genes are given only for firm matches. Not every row has a clone size; where given, it reads once, few, many or a size class.

13	TRBJ1-1	.	.	TRBV20-1	TGCAGTGCTAGAGGGGGTTGGGACACTGAAGCTTTCTTT	CSARGGWDTEAFF
14	TRBJ2-5	many	.	TRBV7-6	TGTGCCAGCAGCTTAATTGCCGGGAAAGAGACCCAGTACTTC	CASSLIAGKETQYF
14	TRBJ1-1	few	TRBD1	TRBV2	TGTGCCAGCAGACCAGGGGGCATGGCGACTGAAGCTTTCTTT	CASRPGGMATEAFF
12	TRBJ1-4	.	TRBD1	TRBV6-8	TGTGCCAGCACGACAGGGAATGAAAAACTGTTTTTT	CASTTGNEKLFF
16	TRBJ2-7	.	TRBD2	TRBV7-2	TGTGCCAGCACCGATAGCGGGAGGGCCCCCATTTACGAGCAGTACTTC	CASTDSGRAPIYEQYF
14	TRBJ2-2	many	.	TRBV28	TGTGCCAGCAGTTTTAGAAGAAACACCGGGGAGCTGTTTTTT	CASSFRRNTGELFF
17	TRBJ2-3	.	TRBD2	TRBV19	TGTGCCAGTAGTATGGCCCGACTAGCGGGGGATGCAGATACGCAGTATTTT	CASSMARLAGDADTQYF
15	TRBJ2-1	few	TRBD1	TRBV7-8	TGTGCCAGCAGCTCCAAACGGACAGGTACCGGTGAGCAGTTCTTC	CASSSKRTGTGEQFF
15	TRBJ1-2	.	TRBD1	TRBV12-3/TRBV12-4	TGTGCCAGCACCGAGACAGGGACAGGGACCTATGGCTACACCTTC	CASTETGTGTYGYTF
20	TRBJ2-6	.	TRBD1	TRBV7-9	TGTGCCAGCAGCTCAACTCCGGGACAGGGGGCGAGGACTGGGGCCAACGTCCTGACTTTC	CASSSTPGQGARTGANVLTF
15	TRBJ2-5	few	TRBD2	TRBV7-6	TGTGCCAGCAGCCCACGGGACTATAACTCTGGGTCCCAGTACTTC	CASSPRDYNSGSQYF
17	TRBJ1-1	.	.	TRBV27	TGTGCCAGCAGTTTTGTTGGGGGTGGCAGGGGCCGATCCGAAGCTTTCTTT	CASSFVGGGRGRSEAFF
16	TRBJ2-3	few	TRBD2	TRBV10-3	TGTGCCATCAGTAGACCTTCTAGCGGTCGCACAGATACGCAGTATTTT	CAISRPSSGRTDTQYF
12	TRBJ1-1	few	.	TRBV12-3/TRBV12-4	TGTGCCACCATCGGGGTGAACACTGAAGCTTTCTTT	CATIGVNTEAFF
16	TRBJ2-7	.	TRBD1	TRBV7-9	TGTGCCAGCAGCTCCACCCCGGGACAGCGTTCCTACGAGCAGTACTTC	CASSSTPGQRSYEQYF
15	TRBJ2-3	.	.	TRBV12-3/TRBV12-4	TGTGCCAGCAGCAGTGACACCTTGAGCACAGATACGCAGTATTTT	CASSSDTLSTDTQYF
13	TRBJ1-5	few	.	TRBV19	TGTGCCAGTAGTCTGGACTACCATCAGCCCCAGCATTTT	CASSLDYHQPQHF
14	TRBJ2-7	few	.	TRBV7-6	TGTGCCAGCAGCCGACTGTCGGTCTCCTACGAGCAGTACTTC	CASSRLSVSYEQYF
14	TRBJ2-1	.	.	TRBV12-3/TRBV12-4	TGTGCCAGCAGTGGCTCGGGGCCGCACAATGAGCAGTTCTTC	CASSGSGPHNEQFF
14	TRBJ2-5	.	.	TRBV19	TGTGCCAGTAGTACGGGCAGGGCCCAAGAGACCCAGTACTTC	CASSTGRAQETQYF
14	TRBJ1-1	.	.	TRBV4-2	TGTGCCAGCAGCCAAGGGGTAGGGAGGTCTGAAGCTTTCTTT	CASSQGVGRSEAFF
10	TRBJ1-1	many	.	TRBV7-8	TGTGCCACCCGTCTGACTGAAGCTTTCTTT	CATRLTEAFF
19	TRBJ2-3	.	TRBD2	TRBV20-1	TGCAGTGCTGACAGACCGGGACTAGCGGGGGGGAGGTCCACAGATACGCAGTATTTT	CSADRPGLAGGRSTDTQYF
15	TRBJ1-2	.	.	TRBV5-4	TGTGCCAGCAGCTTGCGGCGGGAAACTAACTATGGCTACACCTTC	CASSLRRETNYGYTF
17	TRBJ1-5	few	.	TRBV6-2/TRBV6-3	TGTGCCAGCAGTTACTCGACAGGCAGGGGTTCGGATCAGCCCCAGCATTTT	CASSYSTGRGSDQPQHF
15	TRBJ1-4	.	.	TRBV28	TGTGCCAGCAGTCCTCCCCTTGGAAACAATGAAAAACTGTTTTTT	CASSPPLGNNEKLFF
16	TRBJ2-7	few	TRBD1	TRBV7-9	TGTGCCAGCAGCCCTACCAGTGGGACAGGGTTCTACGAGCAGTACTTC	CASSPTSGTGFYEQYF
12	TRBJ2-7	.	.	TRBV2	TGTGCCAGCAAGGGGGACTCCTACGAGCAGTACTTC	CASKGDSYEQYF
16	TRBJ1-2	.	TRBD1	TRBV6-1	TGTGCCAGCAGTCCAGTCCCGGGACAGGGCCCCTATGGCTACACCTTC	CASSPVPGQGPYGYTF
17	TRBJ2-1	many	TRBD2	TRBV7-8	TGTGCCAGCAGCGCGGGGGGCAGGGATTCCCTTCACAATGAGCAGTTCTTC	CASSAGGRDSLHNEQFF
14	TRBJ1-2	.	.	TRBV7-2	TGTGCCAGCAACCCGGGGCAGGAGATCTATGGCTACACCTTC	CASNPGQEIYGYTF